The present T cell receptor (beta chain) was sequenced within a study of blood T cells in healthy people across ages. Whole-study findings and limits: PBMCs left unsorted prevented a conclusive naive versus antigen-experienced comparison.

In the case of this clonotype: The antigen is undetermined.

The V gene's germline CDR1 is DFQATT and CDR2 SNEGSKA (reference sequence). CDR3 length equals 11 residues. It was with a sample-barcoded 5' primer and a J-beta primer mix that a second PCR of roughly 7 to 12 cycles was run. TCRdb independently ran MiXCR on the 5' RACE reads; one entry per CDR3 protein. The sample has under 2 million distinct CDR3 sequences; about 35% are singletons. The authors isolated at least 6.5 million PBMCs per sample. The receptor was isolated from a woman under 40 in good health. Sequences were obtained from blood. This sequence joins TRBV20-1 and TRBJ2-5, with unresolved D. The CDR3 sequence: CRGTLQETQYF. The CDR3 coding sequence is TGCAGGGGTACTCTACAAGAGACCCAGTACTTC.